This TCR beta chain comes out of a study of blood T cell repertoires in COVID-19. Germline-derived CDR1 and CDR2 are SGHRS and YFSETQ. The CDR3 contains 13 residues. V was cut by 0 bases and J by 4 bases, with 6 bases left in between. Using immunoSEQ multiplex PCR, the repertoire was profiled, and TCRdb retains in-frame clones only, with some absent. Here the sample spans roughly 85,000 clones, roughly 85% being singletons. The specimen was peripheral blood. The gene calls are TRBV5-1 and TRBJ2-3, with D maybe TRBD1 (6 bases). The clonotype comes from a man in his forties or fifties with active or convalescent COVID-19. The CDR3 loop is CASSLEGADTQYF. CDR3 DNA sequence: TGCGCCAGCAGCTTGGAGGGGGCAGATACGCAGTATTTT.